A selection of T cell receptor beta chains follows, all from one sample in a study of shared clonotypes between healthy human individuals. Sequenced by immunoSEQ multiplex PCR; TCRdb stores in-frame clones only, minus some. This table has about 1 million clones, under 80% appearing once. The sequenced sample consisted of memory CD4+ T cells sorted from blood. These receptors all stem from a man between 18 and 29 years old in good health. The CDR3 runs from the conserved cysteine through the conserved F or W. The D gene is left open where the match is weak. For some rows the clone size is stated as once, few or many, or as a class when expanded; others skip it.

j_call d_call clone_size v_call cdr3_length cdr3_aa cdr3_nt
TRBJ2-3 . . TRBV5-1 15 CASSPPDLSTDTQYF TGCGCCAGCAGCCCTCCGGACTTAAGCACAGATACGCAGTATTTT
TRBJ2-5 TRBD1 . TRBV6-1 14 CASSRDRAQETQYF TGTGCCAGCTCGAGGGACAGGGCCCAAGAGACCCAGTACTTC
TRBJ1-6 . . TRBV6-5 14 CASSYEQYNSPLHF TGTGCCAGCAGTTACGAGCAGTATAATTCACCCCTCCACTTT
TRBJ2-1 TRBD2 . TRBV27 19 CASKTTSGLAGGSYNEQFF TGTGCCAGCAAAACCACCTCGGGACTAGCGGGGGGCTCCTACAATGAGCAGTTCTTC
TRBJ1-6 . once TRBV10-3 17 CAISENEGPSFYSPLHF TGTGCCATCAGTGAGAACGAAGGACCGTCTTTCTATTCACCCCTCCACTTT
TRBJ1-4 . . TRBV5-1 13 CASRVGTDEKLFF TGCGCCAGCAGGGTAGGGACGGATGAAAAACTGTTTTTT
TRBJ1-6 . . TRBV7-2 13 CASSPRRSSPLHF TGTGCCAGCAGCCCCCGAAGGAGTTCACCCCTCCACTTT
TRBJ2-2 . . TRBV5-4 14 CASSSRGVGGELFF TGTGCCAGCAGCTCCAGGGGTGTTGGCGGGGAGCTGTTTTTT
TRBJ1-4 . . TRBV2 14 CASRAGAVGEKLFF TGTGCCAGCAGGGCAGGGGCGGTTGGTGAAAAACTGTTTTTT
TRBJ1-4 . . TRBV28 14 CASSPTKANEKLFF TGTGCCAGCAGTCCAACAAAAGCTAATGAAAAACTGTTTTTT
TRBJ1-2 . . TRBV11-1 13 CASSLDRAYGYTF TGTGCCAGCAGCTTAGACCGGGCCTATGGCTACACCTTC
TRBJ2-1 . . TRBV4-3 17 CASSQDPGTGMYNEQFF TGCGCCAGCAGCCAAGATCCCGGAACGGGTATGTACAATGAGCAGTTCTTC
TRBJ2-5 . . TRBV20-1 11 CSASWTHEQYF TGCAGTGCTAGTTGGACACATGAGCAGTACTTC
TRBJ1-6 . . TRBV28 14 CASSFFQENSPLHF TGTGCCAGCAGTTTTTTCCAGGAGAATTCACCCCTCCACTTT
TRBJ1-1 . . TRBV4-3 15 CASSQDSRVGTEAFF TGCGCCAGCAGCCAAGACTCCAGGGTAGGGACTGAAGCTTTCTTT
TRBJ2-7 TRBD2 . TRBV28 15 CASTSSGGHSYEQYF TGTGCCAGTACCTCAAGCGGGGGGCACTCCTACGAGCAGTACTTC
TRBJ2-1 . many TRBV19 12 CASSRGDNEQFF TGTGCCAGTTCCAGGGGGGACAATGAGCAGTTCTTC
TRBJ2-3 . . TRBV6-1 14 CASIPTGLTDTQYF TGTGCCAGCATCCCAACGGGCCTTACAGATACGCAGTATTTT
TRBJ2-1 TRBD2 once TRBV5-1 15 CASSPRDSGSPGQFF TGCGCCAGCAGCCCCCGTGATAGCGGGAGCCCAGGGCAGTTCTTC
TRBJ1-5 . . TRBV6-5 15 CASSPEGGGYQPQHF TGTGCCAGCAGCCCCGAGGGGGGGGGCTATCAGCCCCAGCATTTT
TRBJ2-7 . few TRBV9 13 CASSGPEAYEQYF TGTGCCAGCAGCGGCCCAGAGGCCTACGAGCAGTACTTC
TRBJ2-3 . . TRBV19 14 CASSIKGIADTQYF TGTGCCAGTAGTATCAAGGGTATAGCAGATACGCAGTATTTT
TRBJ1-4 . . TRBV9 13 CASSVAANEKLFF TGTGCCAGCAGCGTCGCGGCTAATGAAAAACTGTTTTTT
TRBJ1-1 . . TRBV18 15 CASSTVGKMNTEAFF TGTGCCAGCTCCACCGTGGGTAAGATGAACACTGAAGCTTTCTTT
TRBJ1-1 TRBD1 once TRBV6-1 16 CASSDPGQGAKTEAFF TGTGCCAGCAGTGACCCTGGACAGGGGGCGAAAACTGAAGCTTTCTTT
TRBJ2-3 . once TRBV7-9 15 CASSLLGTGTDTQYF TGTGCCAGCAGCTTACTTGGGACGGGCACAGATACGCAGTATTTT
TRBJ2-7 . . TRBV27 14 CASSFSQGRDEQYF TGTGCCAGCAGTTTCAGTCAGGGGAGGGACGAGCAGTACTTC
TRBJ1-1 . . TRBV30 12 CAWSPWATEAFF TGTGCCTGGAGTCCTTGGGCTACTGAAGCTTTCTTT
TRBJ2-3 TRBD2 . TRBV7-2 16 CASSLVGGSIADTQYF TGTGCCAGCAGCTTAGTGGGGGGGAGCATTGCGGATACGCAGTATTTT
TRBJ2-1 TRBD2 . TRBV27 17 CASHTRSGLAGGYEQFF TGTGCCAGTCATACCAGATCGGGACTAGCGGGGGGCTATGAGCAGTTCTTC
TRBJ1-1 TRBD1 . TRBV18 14 CASSSGQDYTEAFF TGTGCCAGCTCATCCGGACAGGATTACACTGAAGCTTTCTTT
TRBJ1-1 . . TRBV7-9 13 CASSLDFVTEAFF TGTGCCAGCAGCTTGGATTTTGTGACTGAAGCTTTCTTT
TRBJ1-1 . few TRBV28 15 CASSLDSPMNTEAFF TGTGCCAGCAGTTTGGACAGCCCTATGAACACTGAAGCTTTCTTT
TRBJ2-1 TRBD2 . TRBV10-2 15 CASSGLAGSYNEQFF TGCGCCAGCAGCGGACTAGCGGGATCCTACAATGAGCAGTTCTTC
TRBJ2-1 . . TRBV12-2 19 CASRPSRGLAGEGYNEQFF TGTGCAAGTCGCCCTTCTCGGGGACTAGCGGGGGAAGGCTACAATGAGCAGTTCTTC
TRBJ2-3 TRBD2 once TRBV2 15 CASSPSGLSTDTQYF TGTGCCAGCAGCCCTAGCGGACTCAGCACAGATACGCAGTATTTT
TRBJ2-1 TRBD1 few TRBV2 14 CASSEGTGGNEQFF TGTGCCAGCAGTGAAGGGACAGGGGGCAATGAGCAGTTCTTC
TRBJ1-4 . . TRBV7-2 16 CASSSRFAAGDEKLFF TGTGCCAGCAGCTCTAGGTTTGCGGCAGGCGATGAAAAACTGTTTTTT
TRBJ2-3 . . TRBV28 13 CASSWIRADTQYF TGTGCCAGCAGTTGGATCAGAGCAGATACGCAGTATTTT
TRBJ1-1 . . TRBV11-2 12 CATAAGLYGAFF TGTGCCACCGCGGCCGGGCTCTATGGGGCTTTCTTT
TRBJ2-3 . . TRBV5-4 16 CASSRKRDPATDTQYF TGTGCCAGCAGCCGGAAGAGGGACCCGGCCACAGATACGCAGTATTTT
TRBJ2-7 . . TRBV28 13 CASRGSSTYEQYF TGTGCCAGCAGGGGCTCCTCCACCTACGAGCAGTACTTC
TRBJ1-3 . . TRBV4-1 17 CASSQGHPTGRGVTIYF TGCGCCAGCAGCCAAGGCCACCCCACGGGCCGTGGAGTCACCATATATTTT
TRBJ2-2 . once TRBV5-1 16 CASSHRTTGSTGELFF TGCGCCAGCAGCCACCGAACTACAGGGTCCACCGGGGAGCTGTTTTTT
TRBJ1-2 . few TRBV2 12 CASSVDIYGYTF TGTGCCAGCAGTGTGGACATCTATGGCTACACCTTC
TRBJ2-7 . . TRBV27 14 CASSLEGSNNEQYF TGTGCCAGCAGTTTAGAAGGGTCTAACAACGAGCAGTACTTC
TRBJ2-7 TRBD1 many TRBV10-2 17 CASSEPGQGRGSYEQYF TGCGCCAGCAGTGAGCCAGGACAGGGCAGGGGCTCCTACGAGCAGTACTTC
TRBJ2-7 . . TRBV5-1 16 CASSPVTGLPSYEQYF TGCGCCAGCAGCCCCGTAACAGGTCTACCCAGCTACGAGCAGTACTTC
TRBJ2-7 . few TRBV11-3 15 CASSLSAESSYEQYF TGTGCCAGCAGCTTATCAGCGGAGAGCTCCTACGAGCAGTACTTC